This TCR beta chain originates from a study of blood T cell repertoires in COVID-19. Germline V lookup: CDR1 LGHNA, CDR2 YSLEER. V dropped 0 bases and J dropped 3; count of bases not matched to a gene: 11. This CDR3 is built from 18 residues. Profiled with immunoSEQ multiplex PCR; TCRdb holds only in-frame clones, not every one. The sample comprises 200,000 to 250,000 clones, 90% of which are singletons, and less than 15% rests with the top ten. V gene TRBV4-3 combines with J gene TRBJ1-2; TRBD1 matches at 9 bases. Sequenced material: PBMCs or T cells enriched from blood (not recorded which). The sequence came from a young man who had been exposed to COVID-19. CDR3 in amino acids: CASSQDRGTGTTYYGYTF. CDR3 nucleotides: TGCGCCAGCAGCCAAGATCGGGGGACAGGGACTACTTACTATGGCTACACCTTC.